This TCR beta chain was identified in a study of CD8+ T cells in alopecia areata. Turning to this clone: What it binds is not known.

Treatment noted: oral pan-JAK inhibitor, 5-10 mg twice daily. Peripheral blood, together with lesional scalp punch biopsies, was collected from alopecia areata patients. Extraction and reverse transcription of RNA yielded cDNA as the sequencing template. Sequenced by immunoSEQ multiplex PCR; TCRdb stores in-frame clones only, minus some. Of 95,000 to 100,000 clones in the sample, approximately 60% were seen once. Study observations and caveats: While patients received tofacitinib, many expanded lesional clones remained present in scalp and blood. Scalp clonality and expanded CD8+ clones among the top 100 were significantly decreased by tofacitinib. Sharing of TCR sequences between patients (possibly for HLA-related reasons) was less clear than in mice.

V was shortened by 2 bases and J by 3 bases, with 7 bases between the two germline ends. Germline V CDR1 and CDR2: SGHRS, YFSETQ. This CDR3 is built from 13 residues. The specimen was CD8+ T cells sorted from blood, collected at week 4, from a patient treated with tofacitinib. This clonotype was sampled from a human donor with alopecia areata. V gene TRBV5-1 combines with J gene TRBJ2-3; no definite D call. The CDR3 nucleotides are TGCGCCAGCAGCTTTTTAGGTACAGATACGCAGTATTTT. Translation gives CASSFLGTDTQYF.